This TCR beta chain was observed in a study of cytomegalovirus exposure and HLA in healthy donors. For the study at large: HLA-typed donors contributed about 85 million unique TCRs, which were held in an early data release. Study-wide results and caveats: Cytomegalovirus-associated status was assigned to some 180 TCR beta chains.

Amplification used 60 Vbeta primers and 13 Jbeta primers. Profiling relied on immunoSEQ multiplex PCR, and the TCRdb table lists in-frame clones only, not all of them. The sample carries roughly 150,000 clones, 70% to 85% recorded once. CDR1 is SGHVS, CDR2 FQNEAQ, per germline. V was clipped by 2 bases and J by 3 bases, with 7 bases between them. This CDR3 has 13 residues. This clone was seen a single time. Its target is not known. The sequence derives from a woman in her forties or fifties in good health and CMV-seropositive. Material: PBMCs. This rearrangement joins TRBV7-8 to TRBJ1-2; D gene uncertain. Written as DNA, the CDR3 is TGTGCCAGCAGCTTACGGCGGGACTATGGCTACACCTTC. Encoded protein: CASSLRRDYGYTF.